A single sample is the source of the 25 T cell receptor beta chains below, sequenced in a study of blood T cell repertoires in COVID-19. Sequenced by immunoSEQ multiplex PCR; TCRdb stores in-frame clones only, minus some. This sample carries about 100,000 clones, around nine tenths of them seen once, and the ten largest clones take 5%. Sequencing was done on a sample of peripheral blood. These receptors were collected from a human donor in a cohort sampled during active COVID-19.

V and J are TRBV19 and TRBJ2-7, with TRBD2 as a possible D gene (6 bases). Germline-derived CDR1 and CDR2 are LNHDA and SQIVND (reference sequence). The germline V and J ends were trimmed by 5 bases and 7 bases, with 15 bases remaining between them. The CDR3 has 13 residues. CDR3 DNA: TGTGCCAGTAGTGCGGGACTGTTCTGGGAGCAGTACTTC. It codes for CASSAGLFWEQYF.

This clone was counted a few times. The chain recombines TRBV29-1 with TRBJ2-5; 15 bases line up with TRBD2. The trim removed 7 bases at V and 2 bases at J, leaving 11 bases unmatched. The CDR3 is made up of 17 amino acids. The germline CDR1 and CDR2 sequences are SQVTM and ANQGSEA. In DNA, the CDR3 is TGCAGCGCCTTTCCGGGACTAGCGGGAGGCCCACAAGAGACCCAGTACTTC. As protein: CSAFPGLAGGPQETQYF.

CDR3 bases: TGTGCCAGCGACAGGGATGGGGGCACAGATACGCAGTATTTT. This codes for CASDRDGGTDTQYF. V is TRBV2 and J is TRBJ2-3; TRBD1 matches 7 bases. Germline values: CDR1 SNHLY, CDR2 FYNNEI. The CDR3 totals 14 residues. Trimming removed 8 bases from V and 1 base from J; junction bases left unmatched: 6.

The V and J genes are TRBV5-6 and TRBJ2-7; a weak D match, TRBD2 (5 bases). The V gene lost 3 bases and the J gene lost 4 bases, with 17 bases spanning the gap. CDR3 size: 15 residues. Germline assignment: CDR1 SGHDT and CDR2 YYEEEE. For the CDR3, the DNA is TGTGCCAGCAGCTCGGTCCCCGGAGGAGGATACGAGCAGTACTTC. Protein sequence: CASSSVPGGGYEQYF. Full variable domain (rest looked up from reference TRBV5-6 and TRBJ2-7): DAGVTQSPTHLIKTRGQQVTLRCSPKSGHDTVSWYQQALGQGPQFIFQYYEEEERQRGNFPDRFSGHQFPNYSSELNVNALLLGDSALYLCASSSVPGGGYEQYFGPGTRLTVT.

The chain recombines TRBV28 with TRBJ1-1; the D gene is possibly TRBD1 (6 bases). The CDR3 is 13 amino acids. The ends were cut back, 8 bases at V and 0 bases at J, with 10 bases in the middle. Germline lookup yields CDR1 MDHEN and CDR2 SYDVKM. CDR3 loop: CASGYRVNTEAFF. CDR3 nucleotides: TGTGCCAGCGGCTACAGGGTGAACACTGAAGCTTTCTTT.

The chain recombines TRBV12-3 or TRBV12-4 with TRBJ1-2; 7 bases are a match to TRBD1. The length of the CDR3 is 12 residues. V was pared by 3 bases and J by 7 bases, with 2 bases of the junction left unmatched. This CDR3 is CASSFSGGGYTF. As DNA, the CDR3 is TGTGCCAGCAGTTTTTCAGGGGGTGGCTACACCTTC.

The CDR3 reads CASGRMNGNQPQHF. CDR3 in DNA: TGTGCCAGCGGGAGGATGAACGGCAATCAGCCCCAGCATTTT. The chain links TRBV6-5 to TRBJ1-5; the D is unclear. The length of the CDR3 is 14 residues. Germline assignment: CDR1 MNHEY and CDR2 SVGAGI. V was shortened by 8 bases and J by 2 bases, with 13 bases between the two germline ends.

In its sample, this clone was seen once. The genes are TRBV7-2 and TRBJ1-2, with unresolved D. The CDR3 covers 14 residues. Germline CDR1 SGHTA, CDR2 FQGNSA. V lost 1 base and J lost 5, with 11 bases in between. The CDR3 loop reads CASSLEEGSYGYTF. CDR3 nucleotide sequence: TGTGCCAGCAGCTTAGAGGAGGGTTCTTATGGCTACACCTTC.

This clone was observed many times. The chain carries TRBV3-1 (or the pseudogene TRBV3-2) and TRBJ2-1, with 8 positions matching TRBD2. The trim removed 1 base at V and 4 bases at J, leaving 9 bases unmatched. Germline V lookup: CDR1 LGHDT, CDR2 YNNKEL (reference sequence). CDR3 length: 17 amino acids. In DNA, the CDR3 is TGTGCCAGCAGCCAAGGGGTTTTCGAGCGGGAGTACAATGAGCAGTTCTTC. Translation gives CASSQGVFEREYNEQFF.

The chain recombines TRBV28 with TRBJ2-1; weak D call: TRBD2 (6 bases). Germline CDR1 MDHEN, CDR2 SYDVKM. This CDR3 has 14 amino acids. The V gene lost 5 bases and the J gene lost 8 bases, with 16 bases spanning the gap. DNA of the CDR3: TGTGCCAGCAGTCTCCCGACTAGTTACGATGAGCAGTTCTTC. It is translated as CASSLPTSYDEQFF.

The chain couples TRBV5-1 to TRBJ2-5, with 8 bases lining up with TRBD2. CDR1 and CDR2 from the germline V gene are SGHRS and YFSETQ. V dropped 6 bases and J dropped 5; count of bases not matched to a gene: 9. The CDR3 is 14 residues long. This chain's CDR3 is CASTFGTRGETQYF. The CDR3 region has the DNA TGCGCCAGCACCTTCGGGACTAGGGGGGAGACCCAGTACTTC.

This chain joins TRBV28 and TRBJ2-2; 10 bases match TRBD2. The CDR3 length is 15 residues. Trimming removed 5 bases from V and 5 bases from J; junction bases left unmatched: 5. CDR1 is MDHEN, CDR2 SYDVKM, per germline. CDR3 protein: CASSTSGKSTGELFF. The CDR3 bases are TGTGCCAGCAGTACTAGCGGGAAATCAACCGGGGAGCTGTTTTTT.

The chain has TRBV7-6 and TRBJ2-5, with D unresolved. Germline V lookup: CDR1 SGHVS, CDR2 FNYEAQ. This CDR3 has 14 amino acids. The V gene lost 2 bases and the J gene lost 1 base, with 8 bases spanning the gap. CDR3 in amino acids: CASSLTVFQETQYF. The DNA of the CDR3 is TGTGCCAGCAGCTTAACGGTATTCCAAGAGACCCAGTACTTC.

The chain is built from TRBV7-2 and TRBJ1-1; possible D gene TRBD1, 5 bases. CDR3 length: 16 amino acids. Germline V gene data show CDR1 as SGHTA and CDR2 as FQGNSA. Trimming stripped 5 bases from V and 1 base from J, with 17 bases between. The CDR3 region is CASSQRGGVTNTEAFF. The CDR3 nucleotides read TGTGCCAGCAGCCAACGTGGAGGGGTCACGAACACTGAAGCTTTCTTT.

This clone was counted between two and nine times. The chain employs TRBV4-3 and TRBJ2-6; 7 nucleotides align to TRBD2. The germline gives CDR1 LGHNA, CDR2 YSLEER. This CDR3 region has 17 residues. The J segment lost 2 bases and the V segment lost 2 bases, leaving 6 bases of the junction unmatched. The CDR3 DNA follows: TGCGCCAGCAGCCAACTTACCGGGGGGACTGGGGCCAACGTCCTGACTTTC. It specifies CASSQLTGGTGANVLTF.

J is TRBJ1-1 and V is TRBV4-1; D unresolved. Per germline, CDR1 MGHRA and CDR2 YSYEKL. The CDR3 runs to 14 residues. Deletions cut 0 bases from V and 10 bases from J, with 15 bases between. The CDR3 reads CASSQDLSTRGAFF. Written as DNA, the CDR3 is TGCGCCAGCAGCCAAGATCTCAGCACCCGGGGAGCTTTCTTT.

This chain uses TRBV28 with TRBJ1-6; 7 bases match TRBD1. Germline CDR1 is MDHEN and CDR2 is SYDVKM. Trimming took 5 bases from V and 7 from J; bases not matched to a gene: 5. This CDR3 spans 14 amino acids. The CDR3 coding sequence is TGTGCCAGCAGTCGACAGGGCAGAAATTCACCCCTCCACTTT. This sequence encodes CASSRQGRNSPLHF.

Only one count was recorded for this clone. The chain recombines TRBV2 with TRBJ1-5, with D perhaps TRBD1 (6 bases). The CDR3 covers 12 residues. CDR1 SNHLY and CDR2 FYNNEI come from the germline V gene. Trimming stripped 7 bases from V and 7 bases from J, with 11 bases between. The CDR3 loop is CASTGAGQPQHF. CDR3 coding DNA: TGTGCCAGCACAGGGGCCGGCCAGCCCCAGCATTTT. The full variable domain, with the rest looked up from reference TRBV2 and TRBJ1-5, is EPEVTQTPSHQVTQMGQEVILRCVPISNHLYFYWYRQILGQKVEFLVSFYNNEISEKSEIFDDQFSVERPDGSNFTLKIRSTKLEDSAMYFCASTGAGQPQHFGDGTRLSIL.

The rearrangement uses TRBV28 and TRBJ2-7; 14 bases line up with TRBD2. Trimming removed 6 bases from V and 2 bases from J; junction bases left unmatched: 9. Looked up from germline, CDR1 is MDHEN and CDR2 is SYDVKM. The CDR3 contains 17 residues. In DNA, the CDR3 is TGTGCCAGCAGGCTCCGGACTAGCGGGAGGTCTACCTACGAGCAGTACTTC. Its translation is CASRLRTSGRSTYEQYF.

The chain combines TRBV27 with TRBJ2-7, with 9 nucleotides matching TRBD1. There are 12 residues in the CDR3. CDR1 is MNHEY and CDR2 is SMNVEV in the germline V gene (reference sequence). V shed 6 bases, J shed 6 bases, and the junction held 3 bases outside the gene matches. The chain's CDR3 is CASSWTGAEQYF. DNA for the CDR3: TGTGCCAGCAGCTGGACAGGGGCCGAGCAGTACTTC.

V gene TRBV27 combines with J gene TRBJ2-7; 10 positions match TRBD2. This CDR3 has 16 amino acids. Losses at the gene ends were 3 bases for V and 9 bases for J; bases not matched to a gene: 14. Germline assignment: CDR1 MNHEY and CDR2 SMNVEV (reference sequence). For the CDR3, the DNA is TGTGCCAGCAGTTTGGGGAGCGGGAGGGCCCGGGCGGGGCAGTACTTC. This translates into CASSLGSGRARAGQYF.

Details on this clone: Germline is not matched at one junction end, which may reflect a read error. The J gene is TRBJ2-7, the V gene TRBV18, with TRBD1 identical over 7 bases. This CDR3 is 12 amino acids long. The germline CDR1 and CDR2 sequences are KGHSH and LQKENI. CDR3: CASSPQGREQYF. CDR3 in DNA: TGTGCCAGCTCGCCACAGGGGCGCGAGCAGTACTTC. Using reference TRBV18 and TRBJ2-7 for the parts outside the CDR3, the full variable domain is NAGVMQNPRHLVRRRGQEARLRCSPMKGHSHVYWYRQLPEEGLKFMVYLQKENIIDESGMPKERFSAEFPKEGPSILRIQQVVRGDSAAYFCASSPQGREQYFGPGTRLTVT.

The rearrangement links TRBV11-2 to TRBJ2-5, with 10 bases aligning to TRBD1. J lost 2 bases, V lost 3 bases, and 12 bases had no gene match. Germline CDR1 and CDR2: SGHAT and FQNNGV. The CDR3 has 18 residues. CDR3 DNA sequence: TGTGCCAGCAGCTTCAGACAGGGGGCAATTCCAAGACAAGAGACCCAGTACTTC. It encodes CASSFRQGAIPRQETQYF.

This chain joins TRBV5-6 and TRBJ2-1; D is uncertain. Germline CDR1 reads SGHDT; CDR2 reads YYEEEE. This CDR3 spans 12 amino acids. Trimming left V 1 base short and J 8 bases short, with 7 bases between. Written as DNA, the CDR3 is TGTGCCAGCAGCTTGATGGGCCATGAGCAGTTCTTC. As protein: CASSLMGHEQFF.

The gene calls are TRBV15 and TRBJ2-3; D is possibly TRBD1 (6 bases). The V and J ends lost 0 bases and 1 base respectively, with 11 bases between them. The CDR3 is made up of 16 amino acids. Germline V CDR1 and CDR2: LNHNV, YYDKDF (reference sequence). Here the CDR3 reads CATSRDGGVGTDTQYF. The DNA of the CDR3 is TGTGCCACCAGCAGAGATGGGGGCGTGGGCACAGATACGCAGTATTTT.